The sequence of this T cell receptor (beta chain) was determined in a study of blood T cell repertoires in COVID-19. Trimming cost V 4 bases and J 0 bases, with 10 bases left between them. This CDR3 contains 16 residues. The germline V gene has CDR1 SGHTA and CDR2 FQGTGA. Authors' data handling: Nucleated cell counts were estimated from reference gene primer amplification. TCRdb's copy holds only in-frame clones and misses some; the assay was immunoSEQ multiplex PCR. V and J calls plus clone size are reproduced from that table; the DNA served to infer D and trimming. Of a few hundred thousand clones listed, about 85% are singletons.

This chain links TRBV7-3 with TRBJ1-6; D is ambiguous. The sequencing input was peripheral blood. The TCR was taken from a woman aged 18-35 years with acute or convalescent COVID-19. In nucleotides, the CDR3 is TGTGCCAGCAGCTCCCCTTGGAGCTCCTATAATTCACCCCTCCACTTT. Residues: CASSSPWSSYNSPLHF.